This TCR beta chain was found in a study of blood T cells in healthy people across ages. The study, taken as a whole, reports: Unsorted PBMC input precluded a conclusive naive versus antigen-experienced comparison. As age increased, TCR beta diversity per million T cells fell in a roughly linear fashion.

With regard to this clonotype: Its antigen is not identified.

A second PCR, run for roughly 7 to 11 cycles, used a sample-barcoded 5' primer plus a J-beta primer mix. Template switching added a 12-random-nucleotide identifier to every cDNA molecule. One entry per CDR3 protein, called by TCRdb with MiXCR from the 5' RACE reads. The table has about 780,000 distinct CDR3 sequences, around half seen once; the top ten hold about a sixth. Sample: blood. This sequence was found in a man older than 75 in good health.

CDR3 amino acids: CSVDGRSYNEQFF. CDR3 nucleotide sequence: TGCAGCGTTGATGGCCGCTCCTACAATGAGCAGTTCTTC. The rearrangement links TRBV29-1 to TRBJ2-1, with no clear D. The V end lost 3 bases, the J end lost 0 bases, and 6 bases lay between the germline ends. Germline V gene data show CDR1 as SQVTM and CDR2 as ANQGSEA. The CDR3 is 13 amino acids.